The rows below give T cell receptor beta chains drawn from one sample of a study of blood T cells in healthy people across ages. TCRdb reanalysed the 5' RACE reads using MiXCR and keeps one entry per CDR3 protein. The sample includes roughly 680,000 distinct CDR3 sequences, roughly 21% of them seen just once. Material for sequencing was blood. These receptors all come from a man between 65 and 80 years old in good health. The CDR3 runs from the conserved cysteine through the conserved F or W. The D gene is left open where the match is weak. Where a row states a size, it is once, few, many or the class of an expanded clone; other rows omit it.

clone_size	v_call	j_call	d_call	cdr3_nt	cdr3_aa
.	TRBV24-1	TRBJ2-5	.	TGTGCCACCAGTGGACAGATCGGAGAGACCCAGTACTTC	CATSGQIGETQYF
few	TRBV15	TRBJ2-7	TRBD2	TGTGCCACCAGCAGAGATGGGACTAGCGGGGACGAGCAGTACTTC	CATSRDGTSGDEQYF
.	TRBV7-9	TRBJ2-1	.	TGTGCCAGCAGCATATCGGGGAGGGGGTCTCACAATGAGCAGTTCTTC	CASSISGRGSHNEQFF
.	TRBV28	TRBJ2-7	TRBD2	TGTGCCAGTCGTCCCGGCGGGAGTTCCTACGAGCAGTACTTC	CASRPGGSSYEQYF
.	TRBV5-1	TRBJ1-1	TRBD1	TGCGCCAGCAGAGAGGGACAGCCATTGAACACTGAAGCTTTCTTT	CASREGQPLNTEAFF
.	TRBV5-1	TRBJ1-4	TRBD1	TGCGCCAGCGCCCCGAGAGGGACAGGCGGTGAAAAACTGTTTTTT	CASAPRGTGGEKLFF
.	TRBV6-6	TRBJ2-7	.	TGTGCCAGCAGTCCCTCCGGTCTGGACGAGCAGTACTTC	CASSPSGLDEQYF
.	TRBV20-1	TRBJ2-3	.	TGCAGTGCTAGTCCGTCCGACAGAATCACAGATACGCAGTATTTT	CSASPSDRITDTQYF
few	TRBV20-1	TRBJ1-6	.	TGCAGTGCTAGGCTACCGGGGGCGGACTCACCCCTCCACTTT	CSARLPGADSPLHF
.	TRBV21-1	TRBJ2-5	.	TGTGCCAGACCTCAGGGGGTTTACGAGACCCAGTACTTC	CARPQGVYETQYF
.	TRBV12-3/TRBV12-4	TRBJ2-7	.	TGTGCCAGCGGTGAGGAGTGGGGGGAGCAGTACTTC	CASGEEWGEQYF
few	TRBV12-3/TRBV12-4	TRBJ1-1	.	TGTGCCAGCAGGCGATTGAGCCCTCCGGACCTAGCTCTCTTT	CASRRLSPPDLALF
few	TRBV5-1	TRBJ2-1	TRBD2	TGCGCCAGCTACGGCCCGGGACTAGCGGGAGCAGCCGGTGAGCAGTTCTTC	CASYGPGLAGAAGEQFF
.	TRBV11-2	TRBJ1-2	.	TGTGCCAGCAGCTTAGACCGATGGGGGGCGATGGGCTACACCTTC	CASSLDRWGAMGYTF
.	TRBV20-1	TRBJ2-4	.	TGCAGTGCTAGAGATCGACACAGATCGGCCATTCAGTACTTC	CSARDRHRSAIQYF
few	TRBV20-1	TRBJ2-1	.	TGCAGTGCTAGAGTTAGGGACTCCTACAATGAGCAGTTCTTC	CSARVRDSYNEQFF